This TCR beta chain originates from a study of T cells in Graves' hyperthyroidism and ophthalmopathy. The V and J ends lost 1 base and 6 bases respectively, with 16 bases between them. The CDR3 has 16 amino acids. From germline, CDR1 is SGHAT and CDR2 FQNNGV. The table lists this clonotype with many counts. There were TCR beta CDR3 regions amplified from RNA transcripts. Carried out on the TCR CDR3, a first-round RT-PCR used the HTBI primer set. TCRdb independently ran MiXCR on the multiplex PCR reads; one entry per CDR3 protein. This table holds about 290,000 distinct CDR3 sequences, 15% to 20% found once.

This sequence originates from a man aged 45 to 65 with Graves' ophthalmopathy. The chain couples TRBV11-2 to TRBJ2-1; D is perhaps TRBD1 or TRBD2 (6 bases each). Sequenced material: blood. This CDR3 is CASSLVRGWGVNEQFF. The CDR3 DNA is TGTGCCAGCAGCTTAGTAAGGGGGTGGGGGGTCAATGAGCAGTTCTTC. Using reference TRBV11-2 and TRBJ2-1 for the parts outside the CDR3, the full variable domain is EAGVAQSPRYKIIEKRQSVAFWCNPISGHATLYWYQQILGQGPKLLIQFQNNGVVDDSQLPKDRFSAERLKGVDSTLKIQPAKLEDSAVYLCASSLVRGWGVNEQFFGPGTRLTVL.